This T cell receptor (beta chain) was retrieved from a study of shared clonotypes between healthy human individuals. The V end lost 1 base, the J end lost 6 bases, and 6 bases lay between the germline ends. The CDR3 covers 11 residues. CDR1 and CDR2 from the germline V gene are DFQATT and SNEGSKA (reference sequence). Naivety among CD8 cells was defined by CD45RO negativity and positive CCR7 selection, thereby excluding terminally differentiated effector memory CD45RA+ cells. Only in-frame clones appear in the TCRdb table, and some are missing; sequencing was by immunoSEQ multiplex PCR. The table records 450,000 to 700,000 clones, nearly 97% of them present only once.

The V gene is TRBV20-1, the J gene TRBJ2-5; no clear D gene. The sequence derives from a woman aged 25 to 45 in good health. Sample: naive CD8+ T cells sorted from blood. The CDR3 DNA is TGCAGTGCTAGAGCGGAGAAGACCCAGTACTTC. It encodes CSARAEKTQYF.